The 2 T cell receptor beta chains presented below share a single source sample, sequenced in a study of regulatory T cells in long-lasting Graves disease. The time point denotes: newly diagnosed GD, antithyroid drugs for less than 3 months. Generation of the TCR library employed RNA extracted from PBMCs. To make TCR beta libraries, researchers used iRepertoire HTBI primers and Arm-PCR of CDR3 regions. TCRdb analysed the multiplex PCR reads with MiXCR anew, one entry per CDR3 protein. Altogether about 460,000 distinct CDR3 sequences are present, 12% to 15% being singletons, with the ten largest covering roughly a sixth. These data are also associated with another study on T cells in Graves' hyperthyroidism and ophthalmopathy.

This specimen consisted of peripheral blood mononuclear cells (PBMCs), obtained at new diagnosis, from a patient treated with antithyroid drugs. These receptors were taken from a woman between 45 and 60 years old with Graves disease.

The rearrangement joins TRBV9 to TRBJ2-1; 9 bases align to TRBD2. V trimming: 0 bases; J trimming: 7 bases; junction bases outside the gene matches: 5. Looked up from germline, CDR1 is SGDLS and CDR2 is YYNGEE. The length of the CDR3 is 15 residues. CDR3 DNA sequence: TGTGCCAGCAGCGTAGAAGGCGGGAGGGGAAATGAGCAGTTCTTC. This sequence encodes CASSVEGGRGNEQFF.

This clonotype has at least ten counts. This chain joins TRBV28 and TRBJ1-1, with 9 bases that match TRBD1. Per germline, CDR1 MDHEN and CDR2 SYDVKM. There are 14 residues in the CDR3. As DNA, the CDR3 is TGTGCGATCCGGGACAGGGTACGGAACACTGAAGCTTTCTTT. It translates to CAIRDRVRNTEAFF.